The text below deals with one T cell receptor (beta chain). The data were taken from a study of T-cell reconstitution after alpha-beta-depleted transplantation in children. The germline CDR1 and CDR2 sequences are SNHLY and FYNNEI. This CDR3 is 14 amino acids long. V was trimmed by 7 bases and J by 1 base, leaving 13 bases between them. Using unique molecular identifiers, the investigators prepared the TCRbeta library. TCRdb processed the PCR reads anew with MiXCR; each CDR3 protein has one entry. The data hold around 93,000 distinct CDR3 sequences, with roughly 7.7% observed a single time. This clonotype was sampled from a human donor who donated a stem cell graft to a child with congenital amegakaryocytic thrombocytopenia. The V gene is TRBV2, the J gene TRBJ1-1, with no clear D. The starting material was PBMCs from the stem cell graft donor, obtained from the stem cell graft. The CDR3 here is CASMSRTQNTEAFF. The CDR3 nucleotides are TGTGCCAGCATGAGTCGGACTCAGAACACTGAAGCTTTCTTT.